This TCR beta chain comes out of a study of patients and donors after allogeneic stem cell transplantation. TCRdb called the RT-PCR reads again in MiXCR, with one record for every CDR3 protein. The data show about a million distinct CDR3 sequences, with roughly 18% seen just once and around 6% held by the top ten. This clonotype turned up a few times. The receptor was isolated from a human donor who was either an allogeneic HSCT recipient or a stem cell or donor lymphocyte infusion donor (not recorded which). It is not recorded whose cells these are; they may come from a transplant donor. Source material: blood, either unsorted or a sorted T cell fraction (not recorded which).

CDR3 bases: TGCGCCAGCAGTTTCGGGCCGGGTTTCACTGAAGCTTTCTTT. This encodes CASSFGPGFTEAFF. V and J are TRBV4-1 and TRBJ1-1; D is uncertain. The V gene lost 6 bases and the J gene lost 4 bases, with 15 bases spanning the gap. The CDR3 spans 14 residues. The V gene's germline CDR1 is MGHRA and CDR2 YSYEKL.